This T cell receptor (beta chain) stems from a study of blood T cell repertoires in COVID-19. Study overall: COVID-19 samples from acute and convalescent phases originated in the United States, Italy and Spain. In each case, the material was cDNA or gDNA derived from T cells, B-cell-depleted T cells, or PBMCs.

From germline, CDR1 is MNHEY and CDR2 SVGAGI. V shed 9 bases and J shed 4 bases, with 14 bases lying between them. This CDR3 is 13 amino acids long. In the study's own analysis: Amplification from reference gene primers served as the basis for estimated nucleated cell counts. TCRdb's table, derived via immunoSEQ multiplex PCR, lists solely in-frame clones and lacks some. V, J and clone size were drawn from that table, and D and trimming were deduced from the DNA. Of more than 70,000 clones listed, about three quarters are singletons. The chain recombines TRBV6-5 with TRBJ2-3, with a possible D match to TRBD1 (6 bases). Sequenced sample: peripheral blood. The TCR originated in a human donor in a cohort sampled during active COVID-19. The CDR3 region has the DNA TGTGCCAGTTTACAGGGACCGGCAGATACGCAGTATTTT. It encodes CASLQGPADTQYF.